This TCR beta chain was documented in a study of T-cell memory formation after mild COVID-19. As for the study in general: For the most part, TCR clusters were specific to one donor. General study points: The authors did not confirm SARS-CoV-2 specificity of second-wave clones peaking day 37. A second wave expanding day 15 to 37 was CD4+-biased; contracting clones were balanced. Pre-infection memory held some responding clones, suggesting pre-existing cross-reactive T cells responded.

TCRdb fed the 5' RACE reads into MiXCR, producing one record per CDR3 protein. The repertoire holds approximately 28,000 distinct CDR3 sequences, roughly 12% seen once, with around 15% in the top ten. This clonotype was seen ten or more times. Antigen specificity is unknown. The CDR3 totals 18 residues. Germline lookup yields CDR1 KGHDR and CDR2 SFDVKD. V lost 5 bases, J lost 2 bases, and 12 bases stayed unmatched. Sequencing used PBMCs or a T cell subset sorted from them (not recorded which). The receptor's source is an adult woman who had mild COVID-19 (a few samples of this study predate the infection). Cell type and time point are not known. V and J are TRBV24-1 and TRBJ2-5; 11 bases match TRBD2. Here the CDR3 reads CATSGGTSGTRAQETQYF. DNA of the CDR3: TGTGCCACCAGTGGGGGGACTAGCGGCACCCGAGCTCAAGAGACCCAGTACTTC.